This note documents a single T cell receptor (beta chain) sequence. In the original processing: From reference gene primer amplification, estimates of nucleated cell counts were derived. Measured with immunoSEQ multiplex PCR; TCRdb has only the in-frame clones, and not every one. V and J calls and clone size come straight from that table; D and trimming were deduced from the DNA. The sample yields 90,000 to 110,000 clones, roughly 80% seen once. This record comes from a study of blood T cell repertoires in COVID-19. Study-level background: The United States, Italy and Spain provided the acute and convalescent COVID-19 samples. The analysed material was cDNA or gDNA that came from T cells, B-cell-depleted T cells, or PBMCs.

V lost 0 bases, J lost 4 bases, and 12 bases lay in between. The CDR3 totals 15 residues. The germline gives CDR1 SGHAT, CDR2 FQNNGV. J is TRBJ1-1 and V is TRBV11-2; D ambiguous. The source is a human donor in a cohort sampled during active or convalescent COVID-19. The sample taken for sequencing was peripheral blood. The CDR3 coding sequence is TGTGCCAGCAGCTTAGATACCCTCCGGAGCACTGAAGCTTTCTTT. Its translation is CASSLDTLRSTEAFF.